The rows below give T cell receptor beta chains drawn from one sample of a study of CD8+ T cells in alopecia areata. Measured with immunoSEQ multiplex PCR; TCRdb has only the in-frame clones, and not every one. The sample carries 130,000 or so clones, around 87% recorded once. The material was CD8+ T cells sorted from blood, obtained at week 4, from a patient treated with tofacitinib. These receptors were collected from a human donor with alopecia areata. Each CDR3 is given with its conserved first and last residue. The D gene is left open where the match is weak. Clone size, where shown, is once, few, many, or a class for clones that have expanded.

clone_size j_call v_call d_call cdr3_aa cdr3_nt
. TRBJ1-2 TRBV27 . CASSLSEGNYGYTF TGTGCCAGCAGTTTATCGGAAGGGAACTATGGCTACACCTTC
. TRBJ2-2 TRBV7-3 . CASSWGGGTGELFF TGTGCCAGCAGCTGGGGTGGCGGGACCGGGGAGCTGTTTTTT
. TRBJ1-5 TRBV5-1 TRBD1 CASSLGQDNQPQHF TGCGCCAGCAGCCTGGGACAGGATAATCAGCCCCAGCATTTT
once TRBJ2-7 TRBV14 TRBD2 CASSQGLAAYEQYF TGTGCCAGCAGCCAAGGTCTAGCGGCCTACGAGCAATACTTC
. TRBJ2-7 TRBV4-2 . CASSQETPRYEQYF TGTGCCAGCAGCCAAGAAACCCCTCGCTACGAGCAGTACTTC
. TRBJ2-1 TRBV7-3 TRBD2 CASTPFGLAGAYNEQFF TGTGCCAGCACCCCTTTCGGGCTAGCGGGGGCCTACAATGAGCAGTTCTTC
. TRBJ2-5 TRBV2 . CASTLYQETQYF TGTGCCAGCACACTGTACCAAGAGACCCAGTACTTC
few TRBJ2-7 TRBV19 . CASSGAAYEQYF TGTGCCAGTAGTGGCGCAGCCTACGAGCAGTACTTC
. TRBJ2-2 TRBV2 . CASSDSYAGELFF TGTGCCAGCAGTGACAGCTATGCCGGGGAGCTGTTTTTT
. TRBJ1-1 TRBV9 . CASSVRFGTEAFF TGTGCCAGCAGCGTCCGGTTTGGCACTGAAGCTTTCTTT
once TRBJ2-5 TRBV19 . CASSIMAQETQYF TGTGCCAGTAGTATAATGGCCCAAGAGACCCAGTACTTC
. TRBJ2-1 TRBV2 . CASSRPGTEQFF TGTGCCAGCAGCCGTCCGGGGACAGAGCAGTTCTTC
. TRBJ2-7 TRBV7-9 TRBD1 CASSSPRDREYEQYF TGTGCCAGCAGCTCCCCCAGGGACAGGGAATACGAGCAGTACTTC
. TRBJ2-5 TRBV23-1 . CASSQRTPGLQETQYF TGCGCCAGCAGTCAGCGTACCCCAGGTCTACAAGAGACCCAGTACTTC
few TRBJ2-2 TRBV29-1 TRBD2 CSVGGTPNTGELFF TGCAGCGTGGGAGGGACCCCGAACACCGGGGAGCTGTTTTTT
. TRBJ2-3 TRBV6-6 TRBD2 CASRSGLAGTDTQYF TGTGCCAGCAGATCAGGACTAGCTGGGACAGATACGCAGTATTTT
. TRBJ2-1 TRBV2 TRBD2 CASSDTASGGVLHEQFF TGTGCCAGCAGTGATACAGCTAGCGGGGGGGTACTCCATGAGCAGTTCTTC
. TRBJ2-2 TRBV11-2 . CASSLDYSGELFF TGTGCCAGCAGCCTGGACTATTCCGGGGAGCTGTTTTTT
. TRBJ1-6 TRBV28 . CATLDDGSPLHF TGTGCCACCCTTGACGACGGTTCACCCCTCCACTTT
. TRBJ2-1 TRBV10-3 . CAISDATNNEQFF TGTGCCATCAGTGATGCGACTAACAATGAGCAGTTCTTC
. TRBJ2-7 TRBV19 TRBD1 CASSITGTADEQYF TGTGCCAGTAGTATCACCGGGACAGCGGACGAGCAGTACTTC
. TRBJ2-1 TRBV4-2 TRBD2 CASRDLAGEDNEQFF TGTGCCAGCAGGGATCTAGCGGGGGAGGACAATGAGCAGTTCTTC
once TRBJ2-7 TRBV30 TRBD1 CAWTAGGYEQYF TGTGCCTGGACAGCAGGGGGCTACGAGCAGTACTTC
. TRBJ2-1 TRBV2 TRBD2 CASSKTGLAGDHNEQFF TGTGCCAGCAGTAAGACGGGACTAGCGGGAGACCACAATGAGCAGTTCTTC
once TRBJ1-2 TRBV6-4 . CASSDGNYGYTF TGTGCCAGCAGTGACGGGAACTATGGCTACACCTTC
. TRBJ2-6 TRBV5-6 . CASSLPGGYLSGANVLTF TGTGCCAGCTCCCTTCCGGGGGGCTACCTCTCTGGGGCCAACGTCCTGACTTTC
. TRBJ2-1 TRBV30 . CAWRSGIQRYMYNEQFF TGTGCCTGGAGATCAGGGATTCAGCGTTATATGTACAATGAGCAGTTCTTC
. TRBJ2-7 TRBV7-2 . CASSLGSGAPEQYF TGTGCCAGCAGCTTAGGTTCGGGAGCCCCCGAGCAGTACTTC
once TRBJ2-1 TRBV5-1 TRBD1 CASSLGTGGSDNEQFF TGCGCCAGCAGCTTGGGGACAGGGGGCTCTGACAATGAGCAGTTCTTC
. TRBJ2-7 TRBV5-4 . CASSLNRGNEQYF TGTGCCAGCAGCTTGAATCGGGGCAACGAGCAGTACTTC
few TRBJ2-1 TRBV5-1 . CASSPTNLAPTVTGNEQFF TGCGCCAGCAGCCCTACCAACTTAGCTCCAACCGTGACCGGCAATGAGCAGTTCTTC
. TRBJ1-5 TRBV27 . CASSFTGAGALNQPQHF TGTGCCAGCAGTTTTACGGGGGCAGGGGCGCTCAATCAGCCCCAGCATTTT
. TRBJ2-3 TRBV2 . CASNQVTDTQYF TGTGCCAGCAACCAGGTTACAGATACGCAGTATTTT
. TRBJ1-5 TRBV29-1 TRBD1 CSVNTGEDQPQHF TGCAGCGTCAATACAGGGGAGGATCAGCCCCAGCATTTT
. TRBJ1-2 TRBV19 TRBD1 CVATGDGYGYTF TGTGTCGCGACAGGGGACGGCTATGGCTACACCTTC
. TRBJ2-7 TRBV10-2 . CASSPGQAYEQYF TGCGCCAGCAGTCCGGGACAAGCCTACGAGCAGTACTTC
. TRBJ1-5 TRBV27 . CASSLGGYSNQPQHF TGTGCCAGCAGTTTGGGAGGATATAGCAATCAGCCCCAGCATTTT
. TRBJ2-3 TRBV6-5 . CASSFRGKGTDTQYF TGTGCCAGCAGTTTCCGGGGAAAGGGCACAGATACGCAGTATTTT
. TRBJ2-7 TRBV11-2 TRBD2 CASSLELAGGAYEQYF TGTGCCAGCAGCTTGGAACTAGCGGGAGGGGCCTACGAGCAGTACTTC
. TRBJ2-5 TRBV30 TRBD2 CAWIPRVGSGRAGETQYF TGTGCCTGGATTCCCCGGGTTGGTAGCGGGAGGGCCGGAGAGACCCAGTACTTC
. TRBJ1-4 TRBV15 . CATSRDREGQEANEKLFF TGTGCCACCAGCAGAGATCGAGAAGGGCAGGAGGCTAATGAAAAACTGTTTTTT
. TRBJ2-7 TRBV19 TRBD1 CASSSPGQDNYEQYF TGTGCCAGTAGTTCGCCGGGACAGGATAACTACGAGCAGTACTTC